A single sample is the source of the 11 T cell receptor beta chains below, sequenced in a study of cytomegalovirus exposure and HLA in healthy donors. The PCR employed 60 Vbeta primers together with 13 Jbeta primers. Some clones are missing from TCRdb's copy, which holds only in-frame ones; the method was immunoSEQ multiplex PCR. The repertoire includes roughly 140,000 clones, roughly 80% of them detected once, and 4.5% to 6.5% sits in the top ten. Source material: PBMCs. The receptors were gathered from a male donor in good health and CMV-seronegative.

The V and J genes are TRBV29-1 and TRBJ2-5, with unresolved D. V was trimmed by 4 bases and J by 5 bases, leaving 5 bases between them. The germline gives CDR1 SQVTM, CDR2 ANQGSEA. The CDR3 is 10 amino acids. CDR3 coding DNA: TGCAGCGTTGTACTGGAGACCCAGTACTTC. This gives the protein CSVVLETQYF.

J is TRBJ1-1 and V is TRBV19; 7 nucleotides align to TRBD1. The germline V gene has CDR1 LNHDA and CDR2 SQIVND (reference sequence). CDR3 length: 15 amino acids. Unmatched junction bases numbered 5, after V lost 4 bases and J lost 0 bases. Here the CDR3 reads CASSTGQRMNTEAFF. CDR3 nucleotide sequence: TGTGCCAGTAGTACGGGACAGCGCATGAACACTGAAGCTTTCTTT. The whole variable domain, filled in from reference TRBV19 and TRBJ1-1, reads DGGITQSPKYLFRKEGQNVTLSCEQNLNHDAMYWYRQDPGQGLRLIYYSQIVNDFQKGDIAEGYSVSREKKESFPLTVTSAQKNPTAFYLCASSTGQRMNTEAFFGQGTRLTVV.

This clone was picked up one time. Other nucleotide sequences from this sample produce the same CDR3. This sequence joins TRBV6-5 and TRBJ1-2; maybe TRBD1 (5 bases). Germline CDR1 reads MNHEY; CDR2 reads SVGAGI. This CDR3 contains 12 residues. Trimming took 5 bases from V and 6 from J, leaving 10 bases between them. The DNA of the CDR3 is TGTGCCAGCAGTAGCCAGGGAAATGGCTACACCTTC. It is translated as CASSSQGNGYTF.

The chain employs TRBV7-9 and TRBJ1-2; D is possibly TRBD1 (5 bases). The CDR3 loop spans 14 amino acids. Trimming cost V 3 bases and J 6 bases, with 14 bases left between them. Germline V CDR1 and CDR2: SEHNR, FQNEAQ (reference sequence). The CDR3 DNA sequence: TGTGCCAGCAGCTTTTCAGGGTTGAACGATGGCTACACCTTC. This gives the protein CASSFSGLNDGYTF.

This clone came up a few times. This CDR3 is CASSRAERETQYF. CDR3 DNA: TGTGCCAGCAGCCGAGCGGAGAGGGAGACCCAGTACTTC. This sequence joins TRBV27 and TRBJ2-5; tentative D call: TRBD2 (5 bases). The germline gives CDR1 MNHEY, CDR2 SMNVEV (reference sequence). This CDR3 has 13 residues. Between the trimmed V and J ends, which lost 6 bases and 5 bases, there was a span of 13 bases.

This sequence joins TRBV7-6 and TRBJ2-7; weak D call: TRBD2 (6 bases). V lost 4 bases to trimming and J lost 7 bases, with 14 bases between them. Germline V CDR1 and CDR2: SGHVS, FNYEAQ. CDR3 length equals 13 residues. The CDR3 loop is CASSWTTAGEQYF. The CDR3 bases are TGTGCCAGCAGCTGGACTACCGCGGGGGAGCAGTACTTC. Using reference TRBV7-6 and TRBJ2-7 for the parts outside the CDR3, the full variable domain is GAGVSQSPRYKVTKRGQDVALRCDPISGHVSLYWYRQALGQGPEFLTYFNYEAQQDKSGLPNDRFSAERPEGSISTLTIQRTEQRDSAMYRCASSWTTAGEQYFGPGTRLTVT.

V is TRBV30 and J is TRBJ2-5, with 12 bases identical to TRBD2. The CDR3 has 15 amino acids. Per the germline V gene, CDR1 is GTSNPN and CDR2 is SVGIG (reference sequence). Trimming cost V 5 bases and J 2 bases; bases outside gene matches: 6. CDR3 DNA: TGTGCCTGGTCCGGACTAGCGGGGAGACAAGAGACCCAGTACTTC. Translated, it gives CAWSGLAGRQETQYF.

The chain couples TRBV29-1 to TRBJ1-2; D gene ambiguous. The CDR3 has 12 amino acids. Germline CDR1 is SQVTM and CDR2 is ANQGSEA. Between the trimmed V and J ends, which lost 7 bases and 3 bases, there was a span of 12 bases. The CDR3 DNA follows: TGCAGCGCCCCCGGTCAAGACTATGGCTACACCTTC. It yields the protein CSAPGQDYGYTF.

The chain couples TRBV5-1 to TRBJ2-3, with no clear D. Germline V gene sequence: CDR1 SGHRS, CDR2 YFSETQ. V was clipped by 1 base and J by 0 bases, with 6 bases between them. The CDR3 totals 14 residues. CDR3 amino acids: CASSLIPSTDTQYF. CDR3 DNA: TGCGCCAGCAGCTTGATTCCGAGCACAGATACGCAGTATTTT.

This rearrangement joins TRBV19 to TRBJ2-2, with 8 positions matching TRBD1. Germline V gene lookup returns CDR1 LNHDA and CDR2 SQIVND (reference sequence). V shed 5 bases, J shed 4 bases, and the junction held 6 bases outside the gene matches. The CDR3 has 15 residues. CDR3 protein: CASSSQGEVTGELFF. CDR3 nucleotide sequence: TGTGCCAGTAGTTCACAGGGGGAGGTCACCGGGGAGCTGTTTTTT.

The rearrangement joins TRBV15 to TRBJ1-5; D is uncertain. The CDR3 runs 15 residues. Germline V gives CDR1 LNHNV, CDR2 YYDKDF (reference sequence). V was cut by 8 bases and J by 1 base, with 15 bases left in between. The CDR3 region is CATGLEVLSNQPQHF. The DNA of the CDR3 is TGTGCCACCGGACTGGAGGTATTGAGCAATCAGCCCCAGCATTTT.